Listed below are T cell receptor beta chains from one sample, sequenced in a study of T cells in Graves' hyperthyroidism and ophthalmopathy. TCRdb ran MiXCR on the multiplex PCR reads and lists one entry per CDR3 protein. The sample has approximately 640,000 distinct CDR3 sequences; 15% to 20% are singletons. Sequenced input: blood. These receptors came from a woman under 40 with Graves' hyperthyroidism. Both conserved end residues are part of each CDR3. Fields, in order: clone size, D gene, J gene, V gene, CDR3 protein, CDR3 DNA. D genes are given only for firm matches. Size values are once, few and many counts, or a class for expanded clones, and some rows have none.

many - TRBJ2-7 TRBV3-1 CASSQQQGSYYEQYF TGTGCCAGCAGCCAACAACAGGGTTCATATTACGAGCAGTACTTC
once - TRBJ2-7 TRBV9 CASSVGGVGIYEQYF TGTGCCAGCAGCGTAGGGGGGGTAGGGATCTACGAGCAGTACTTC
- TRBD1 TRBJ1-4 TRBV6-5 CASSNDRGISEKLFF TGTGCCAGCAGTAACGACAGGGGGATAAGTGAAAAACTGTTTTTT
- - TRBJ2-5 TRBV7-6 CASSQFLQRQETQYF TGTGCCAGCAGCCAATTTCTACAGAGACAAGAGACCCAGTACTTC
many TRBD1 TRBJ1-5 TRBV6-1 CASSTGGAGVQPQHF TGTGCCAGCAGCACAGGGGGGGCAGGGGTTCAGCCCCAGCATTTT
few - TRBJ2-1 TRBV6-1 CASRALNSYNEQFF TGTGCCAGCAGGGCCCTAAATTCCTACAATGAGCAGTTCTTC
- TRBD2 TRBJ2-4 TRBV7-2 CASSKFRDYSQYF TGTGCCAGCAGCAAATTCCGGGACTACAGTCAGTACTTC
- - TRBJ1-5 TRBV5-6 CASSLYGGGNQPQHF TGTGCCAGCAGCTTGTATGGCGGCGGCAATCAGCCCCAGCATTTT
few - TRBJ1-1 TRBV20-1 CSHGRGPNTEAFF TGCAGTCACGGTCGGGGGCCGAACACTGAAGCTTTCTTT
few - TRBJ2-5 TRBV5-4 CASSAGASQETQYF TGTGCCAGCAGTGCCGGGGCATCCCAAGAGACCCAGTACTTC
many TRBD2 TRBJ2-1 TRBV3-1 CSCSVGTSRYEQFF TGTTCTTGTTCAGTCGGGACTAGCAGGTATGAGCAGTTCTTC
many TRBD2 TRBJ2-5 TRBV28 CASSPQGLAGDKTQYF TGTGCCAGCAGTCCCCAGGGACTAGCGGGAGACAAGACCCAGTACTTC
few - TRBJ2-7 TRBV27 CASSFQGTFYEQYF TGTGCCAGCAGTTTTCAGGGGACCTTCTACGAGCAGTACTTC
- TRBD1 TRBJ2-7 TRBV5-6 CASSLTGQGFYEQYF TGTGCCAGCAGCTTGACGGGACAGGGTTTCTACGAGCAGTACTTC
many TRBD2 TRBJ2-5 TRBV11-2 CASSGTSGILGWETQYF TGTGCCAGCAGCGGGACTAGCGGGATCCTGGGTTGGGAGACCCAGTACTTC
many - TRBJ2-7 TRBV18 CASSPSLNEQYF TGTGCCAGCTCACCTTCTCTCAACGAGCAGTACTTC
- - TRBJ1-5 TRBV19 CASSGQGTYSNQPQHF TGTGCCAGTAGTGGGCAGGGGACTTATAGCAATCAGCCCCAGCATTTT
few - TRBJ1-1 TRBV27 CASSLDSGYTEAFF TGTGCCAGCAGTCTGGACTCAGGGTACACTGAAGCTTTCTTT
few TRBD1 TRBJ1-2 TRBV29-1 CSVDRGDYGYTF TGCAGCGTTGACAGGGGGGACTATGGCTACACCTTC
many - TRBJ2-5 TRBV28 CASSFPGVGGGETQYF TGTGCCAGCAGTTTCCCGGGCGTGGGGGGTGGGGAGACCCAGTACTTC
- - TRBJ2-1 TRBV18 CASSPGAGSAYNEQFF TGTGCCAGCTCACCAGGAGCGGGCTCAGCCTACAATGAGCAGTTCTTC
few - TRBJ2-2 TRBV20-1 CSATRIGNAGELFF TGCAGTGCTACCCGAATAGGGAACGCCGGGGAGCTGTTTTTT
many - TRBJ2-5 TRBV28 CASSTGNQETQYF TGTGCCAGCAGCACAGGGAACCAAGAGACCCAGTACTTC
many TRBD2 TRBJ2-1 TRBV29-1 CSVVGLVNEQFF TGCAGCGTTGTGGGACTAGTAAATGAGCAGTTCTTC
few TRBD1 TRBJ1-4 TRBV6-5 CASSYSLPGQLNEKLFF TGTGCCAGCAGCTACTCCTTGCCGGGACAGTTAAATGAAAAACTGTTTTTT
few - TRBJ2-5 TRBV6-2/TRBV6-3 CASSHQGQSFQETQYF TGTGCCAGCTCGCACCAGGGGCAAAGTTTCCAAGAGACCCAGTACTTC
many TRBD1 TRBJ2-5 TRBV5-6 CASSFGLTGGTSQETQYF TGTGCCAGCAGCTTCGGGCTGACAGGGGGGACTTCACAAGAGACCCAGTACTTC
- TRBD2 TRBJ2-3 TRBV9 CASSGLAGGMADTQYF TGTGCCAGCAGCGGGCTAGCGGGAGGCATGGCAGATACGCAGTATTTT
many - TRBJ2-2 TRBV6-1 CASFRGAGELFF TGTGCCAGCTTCCGCGGCGCCGGGGAGCTGTTTTTT
many - TRBJ2-5 TRBV18 CASSPQRETQYF TGTGCCAGCTCACCACAGAGAGAGACCCAGTACTTC
many - TRBJ2-7 TRBV30 CAWAEGYEQYF TGTGCCTGGGCGGAGGGTTACGAGCAGTACTTC
many TRBD1 TRBJ2-7 TRBV7-9 CASSLEGTGIYEQYF TGTGCCAGCAGCTTAGAAGGGACAGGGATCTACGAGCAGTACTTC
few - TRBJ2-1 TRBV20-1 CSATDREGENEQFF TGCAGTGCGACGGACAGGGAGGGGGAAAATGAGCAGTTCTTC
- TRBD2 TRBJ2-1 TRBV9 CASSVASGYNEQFF TGTGCCAGCAGCGTAGCTAGCGGCTACAATGAGCAGTTCTTC
- - TRBJ2-1 TRBV20-1 CPSSSSYNEQFF TGCCCCTCCTCGAGCTCCTACAATGAGCAGTTCTTC
many - TRBJ1-2 TRBV27 CASSLGRRGRLLNDYGYTF TGTGCCAGCAGTTTAGGCCGTCGGGGGCGATTACTAAATGACTATGGCTACACCTTC
many TRBD1 TRBJ1-1 TRBV27 CASSPQTGGNTEAFF TGTGCCAGCAGTCCTCAGACAGGGGGGAACACTGAAGCTTTCTTT
many - TRBJ2-3 TRBV4-3 CASSQGARRTDTQYF TGCGCCAGCAGCCAAGGAGCTAGACGCACAGATACGCAGTATTTT
- - TRBJ1-1 TRBV19 CASRGDRLYTEAFF TGTGCCAGCAGGGGTGACAGGCTCTACACTGAAGCTTTCTTT
- TRBD1 TRBJ1-4 TRBV30 CAWSAGTGAPNEKLFF TGTGCCTGGAGTGCCGGGACAGGGGCCCCCAATGAAAAACTGTTTTTT
few - TRBJ2-2 TRBV3-1 CASSPPSILGELFF TGTGCCAGCAGCCCCCCTAGTATCCTGGGGGAGCTGTTTTTT
once - TRBJ2-7 TRBV6-1 CASTSRSLGAYEQYF TGTGCCAGCACGTCCCGGTCCCTCGGGGCCTACGAGCAGTACTTC
many TRBD2 TRBJ2-1 TRBV12-3/TRBV12-4 CASSLRGAASGRGEQFF TGTGCCAGCAGTTTACGCGGAGCGGCTAGCGGGAGGGGGGAGCAGTTCTTC
few - TRBJ1-1 TRBV19 CASSIWGGGTRTEAFF TGTGCCAGTAGTATTTGGGGTGGGGGGACCAGGACTGAAGCTTTCTTT
- - TRBJ2-7 TRBV20-1 CSATSLARSNYEQYF TGCAGTGCCACCTCACTTGCAAGATCAAATTACGAGCAGTACTTC
- TRBD1 TRBJ1-1 TRBV11-2 CASSLETGIEAFF TGTGCCAGCAGCTTAGAGACAGGGATTGAAGCTTTCTTT
few - TRBJ2-1 TRBV6-1 CASSSLESSVYNEQFF TGTGCCAGCAGCTCCCTCGAATCTAGCGTCTACAATGAGCAGTTCTTC
many TRBD1 TRBJ1-4 TRBV7-2 CASSLAGGSEKLFF TGTGCCAGCAGCTTGGCAGGGGGATCGGAAAAACTGTTTTTT
few - TRBJ2-2 TRBV12-5 CASGIQGGAGELFF TGTGCTAGTGGTATACAGGGTGGGGCCGGGGAGCTGTTTTTT
- TRBD2 TRBJ2-7 TRBV11-2 CASSFLGGLAAPYEQYF TGTGCCAGCAGCTTTCTGGGGGGACTAGCGGCCCCCTACGAGCAGTACTTC
many TRBD2 TRBJ2-1 TRBV28 CASIPWGLSGREAGNEQFF TGTGCCAGCATACCCTGGGGACTGAGCGGGAGGGAAGCGGGCAATGAGCAGTTCTTC
few TRBD2 TRBJ2-2 TRBV20-1 CSAIIPGLVSTGELFF TGCAGTGCTATAATACCGGGACTAGTATCCACCGGGGAGCTGTTTTTT
many TRBD1 TRBJ2-7 TRBV6-2/TRBV6-3 CASAYPREGQGWFDEQYF TGTGCCAGCGCCTACCCGCGAGAGGGACAGGGGTGGTTCGACGAGCAGTACTTC
many - TRBJ2-6 TRBV25-1 CASSEWGSGANVLTF TGTGCCAGCAGTGAGTGGGGATCCGGGGCCAACGTCCTGACTTTC
many - TRBJ1-1 TRBV30 CACRTGVTEAFF TGTGCCTGTCGCACCGGGGTGACTGAAGCTTTCTTT
many - TRBJ2-1 TRBV27 CASRIQGVHEQFF TGTGCCAGCAGGATACAGGGTGTGCATGAGCAGTTCTTC
many TRBD1 TRBJ2-7 TRBV2 CASSNRQGAYEQYF TGTGCCAGCAGTAATAGACAGGGGGCCTACGAGCAGTACTTC
few - TRBJ2-7 TRBV2 CASSAPYRDVYEQYF TGTGCCAGCAGTGCCCCGTACAGGGACGTATACGAGCAGTACTTC
many - TRBJ2-7 TRBV12-3/TRBV12-4 CASSLEGLIFNEQYF TGTGCCAGCAGTTTAGAGGGACTCATTTTTAACGAGCAGTACTTC
- TRBD1 TRBJ1-1 TRBV6-1 CASNTGGSEAFF TGTGCCAGCAACACAGGGGGCTCTGAAGCTTTCTTT